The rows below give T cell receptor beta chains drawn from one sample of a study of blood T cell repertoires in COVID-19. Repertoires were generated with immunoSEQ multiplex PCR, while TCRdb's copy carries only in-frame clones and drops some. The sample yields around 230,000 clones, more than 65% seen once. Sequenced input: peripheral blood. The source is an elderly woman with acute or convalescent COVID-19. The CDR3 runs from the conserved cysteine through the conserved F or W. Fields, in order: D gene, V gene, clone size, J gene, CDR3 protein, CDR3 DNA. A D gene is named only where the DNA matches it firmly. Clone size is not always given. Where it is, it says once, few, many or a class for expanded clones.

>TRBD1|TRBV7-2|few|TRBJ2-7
CASSFRTGAFTYEQYF
TGTGCCAGCAGCTTCCGAACAGGGGCCTTCACCTACGAGCAGTACTTC
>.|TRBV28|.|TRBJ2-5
CASTGIAETQYF
TGTGCCAGTACAGGGATTGCGGAGACCCAGTACTTC
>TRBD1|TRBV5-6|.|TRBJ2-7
CASSLEGGLTYEQYF
TGTGCCAGCAGCTTGGAAGGGGGCCTGACCTACGAGCAGTACTTC
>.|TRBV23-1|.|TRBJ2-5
CASSQTPTVRETQYF
TGCGCCAGCAGTCAAACCCCGACAGTCCGTGAGACCCAGTACTTC
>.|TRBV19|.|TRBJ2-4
CASSIVEGAKNIQYF
TGTGCCAGTAGTATAGTGGAGGGTGCCAAAAACATTCAGTACTTC
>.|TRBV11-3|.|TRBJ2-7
CASSLDVGEQYF
TGTGCCAGCAGCTTAGACGTCGGCGAGCAGTACTTC
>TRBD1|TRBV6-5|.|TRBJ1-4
CASEDRFEKLFF
TGTGCCAGCGAGGACAGGTTTGAAAAACTGTTTTTT
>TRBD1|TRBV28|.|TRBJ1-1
CASILGTGQNTEAFF
TGTGCCAGCATCCTCGGGACAGGGCAGAACACTGAAGCTTTCTTT
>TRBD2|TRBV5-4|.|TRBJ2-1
CASSLDSGSRYNEQFF
TGTGCCAGCAGCTTGGATAGCGGGAGTCGCTACAATGAGCAGTTCTTC
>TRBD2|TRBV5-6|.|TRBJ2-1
CASSYRRTGTRRRDEQFF
TGTGCCAGCAGCTACAGACGGACCGGGACTAGAAGGCGTGATGAGCAGTTCTTC
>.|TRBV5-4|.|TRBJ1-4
CASSLPAGEKLFF
TGTGCCAGCAGCCTCCCCGCCGGTGAAAAACTGTTTTTT
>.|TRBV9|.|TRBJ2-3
CASSVPPGTQYF
TGTGCCAGCAGCGTCCCCCCAGGTACGCAGTATTTT
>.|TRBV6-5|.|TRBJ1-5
CASIYQLGNQPQHF
TGTGCCAGCATATACCAGTTGGGCAATCAGCCCCAGCATTTT
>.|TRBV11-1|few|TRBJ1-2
CASSLGQNYGYTF
TGTGCCAGCAGCCTTGGACAGAACTATGGCTACACCTTC
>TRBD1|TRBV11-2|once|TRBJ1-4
CASRRPGTGSEKLFF
TGTGCCAGCAGGCGACCCGGGACAGGGAGTGAAAAACTGTTTTTT
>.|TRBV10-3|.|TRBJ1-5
CATKHEDTSQPQHF
TGTGCCACCAAACACGAGGATACAAGTCAGCCCCAGCATTTT
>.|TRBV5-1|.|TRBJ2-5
CASSLGTSRETQYF
TGCGCCAGCAGCTTGGGAACTAGCCGGGAGACCCAGTACTTC
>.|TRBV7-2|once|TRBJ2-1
CASSARDSSSYNEQFF
TGTGCCAGCAGCGCACGGGACTCGAGCTCCTACAATGAGCAGTTCTTC
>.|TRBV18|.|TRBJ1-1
CASSPGTALEAFF
TGTGCCAGCTCACCAGGGACTGCATTGGAAGCTTTCTTT
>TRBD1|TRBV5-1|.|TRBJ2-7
CASSPRDRRTYEQYF
TGCGCCAGCAGCCCCCGGGACAGGCGCACCTACGAGCAGTACTTC
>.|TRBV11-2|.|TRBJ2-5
CASSSYRDSQETQYF
TGTGCCAGCAGCTCCTACCGGGACTCACAAGAGACCCAGTACTTC
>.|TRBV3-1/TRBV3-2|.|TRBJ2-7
CASSQDGTPPRYEQYF
TGTGCCAGCAGCCAAGATGGGACTCCTCCCCGCTACGAGCAGTACTTC
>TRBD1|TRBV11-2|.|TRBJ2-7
CASSSSRTGSYEQYF
TGTGCCAGCAGCTCCTCCAGGACAGGGAGTTACGAGCAGTACTTC